A selection of T cell receptor beta chains follows, all from one sample in a study of T cell changes during pregnancy in multiple sclerosis. The table came from immunoSEQ multiplex PCR; TCRdb's copy has only in-frame clones and leaves some out. The sample contains almost 20,000 clones, 80% to 90% of which appear only once. The specimen comprised CD8+ T cells from peripheral blood mononuclear cells, sampled in the second trimester of pregnancy. Receptor source: a female donor in good health, enrolled as a control in a pregnancy study. Each CDR3 is given with its conserved first and last residue. D genes are given only for firm matches. For some rows the clone size is stated as once, few or many, or as a class when expanded; others skip it.

V	J	size	D	DNA	CDR3
TRBV6-6	TRBJ1-2	.	.	TGTGCCAGCACTCTGGAGCACTATGGCTACACCTTC	CASTLEHYGYTF
TRBV6-1	TRBJ1-4	.	TRBD1	TGTGCCAGCAGTGAATGGGTCTGGACAGGGGTGAATGAAAAACTGTTTTTT	CASSEWVWTGVNEKLFF
TRBV4-1	TRBJ1-4	.	.	TGCGCCAGCAGCCAGGACTTAGGGAGTGAAAAACTGTTTTTT	CASSQDLGSEKLFF
TRBV2	TRBJ2-7	.	TRBD2	TGTGCCAGCAGTGCCGGCGGGAGGGGGACCAACTCCTACGAGCAGTACTTC	CASSAGGRGTNSYEQYF
TRBV9	TRBJ2-3	once	.	TGTGCCAGCAGCGTAGGGATACAGGGAGCAGATACGCAGTATTTT	CASSVGIQGADTQYF
TRBV7-8	TRBJ1-1	.	TRBD1	TGTGCCAGCAGCTTGCGTGGACAGGGGGATATCGCAGGCACTGAAGCTTTCTTT	CASSLRGQGDIAGTEAFF
TRBV2	TRBJ2-1	.	TRBD1	TGTGCCAGCAGTTTTTCAGAAACAGGGGAATCTCTCAATGAGCAGTTCTTC	CASSFSETGESLNEQFF
TRBV7-9	TRBJ1-1	.	TRBD1	TGTGCCAGCAGCGGGGACAGGGAAGGAGCTTTCTTT	CASSGDREGAFF
TRBV7-9	TRBJ1-1	.	.	TGTGCCAGCAACTCGGGAGGGTTCACTGAAGCTTTCTTT	CASNSGGFTEAFF
TRBV20-1	TRBJ1-1	.	.	TGCAGTGCTAGAGATCTCTTCAGGGGCTTT	CSARDLFRGF
TRBV9	TRBJ2-1	.	TRBD2	TGTGCCAGCAGCGCGGGAGGGAATGAGCAGTTCTTC	CASSAGGNEQFF
TRBV4-2	TRBJ2-7	.	TRBD1	TGTGCCAGCAGCCAACACCAGGGGGATCTGTCCTACGAGCAGTACTTC	CASSQHQGDLSYEQYF
TRBV6-6	TRBJ2-7	.	TRBD1	TGTGCCAGCAGTTGGTCGCAGGGGGAGTTCGAGCAGTACTTC	CASSWSQGEFEQYF
TRBV19	TRBJ2-5	.	.	TGTGCCAGTAGTACGCGATCGGTTGAGACCCAGTACTTC	CASSTRSVETQYF
TRBV30	TRBJ1-2	few	TRBD1	TGTGCCTGGAGGCTGACGGCAGGGGGCGGGGATGGCTACACCTTC	CAWRLTAGGGDGYTF
TRBV6-1	TRBJ2-5	.	.	TGTGCCAGCAGTGACTGGCCACAAGAGACCCAGTACTTC	CASSDWPQETQYF
TRBV5-1	TRBJ2-7	.	TRBD1	TGCGCCAGCAGCCAAGGACAGGGGGGATTAACTACCTACGAGCAGTACTTC	CASSQGQGGLTTYEQYF
TRBV15	TRBJ2-7	medium-sized	TRBD1	TGTGCCACCAGCGGACAGGGTTACGAGCAGTACTTC	CATSGQGYEQYF
TRBV29-1	TRBJ2-7	.	.	TGCAGCGTTGAAGATCCAGGGGCCACGGACTACGAGCAGTACTTC	CSVEDPGATDYEQYF
TRBV4-2	TRBJ2-2	.	TRBD2	TGTGCCAGCAGCCAAGATATGGCTAGCGGGGCCCTGAACACCGGGGAGCTGTTTTTT	CASSQDMASGALNTGELFF
TRBV6-1	TRBJ2-7	.	.	TGTGCCAGCAGGGCAGTTCAGAACGAGCAGTACTTC	CASRAVQNEQYF
TRBV11-2	TRBJ2-3	.	TRBD2	TGTGCCAGCAGCGCCCTTGTCGGGCTAGCGGGAGAAGATACGCAGTATTTT	CASSALVGLAGEDTQYF
TRBV5-8	TRBJ2-5	.	TRBD2	TGTGCCAGCAGCTCGAAGCGGGGGCCCTCCGGAGAGACCCAGTACTTC	CASSSKRGPSGETQYF
TRBV5-6	TRBJ1-6	.	TRBD1	TGTGCCAGCAGCTTGGACCCCATAGGGACAGCAAATTCACCCCTCCACTTT	CASSLDPIGTANSPLHF
TRBV5-8	TRBJ2-7	.	.	TGTGCCAGCAGCTACGAACCAACAGGGTATTACGAGCAGTACTTC	CASSYEPTGYYEQYF
TRBV10-3	TRBJ2-1	.	TRBD2	TGTGCCATCAGTACGGACGTGGGACTAGCGCGTTCAGAGCAGTTCTTC	CAISTDVGLARSEQFF
TRBV13	TRBJ1-5	.	.	TGTGCCAGCAGCTTAGCACAGGTCAATCAGCCCCAGCATTTT	CASSLAQVNQPQHF
TRBV13	TRBJ2-5	.	TRBD2	TGTGCCAGCAGCTTTAGCGGGGGGGCCGTGGGGGAGACCCAGTACTTC	CASSFSGGAVGETQYF
TRBV9	TRBJ2-3	.	TRBD1	TGTGCCAGCAGCGAACAGGGGGCAAGGACAGATACGCAGTATTTT	CASSEQGARTDTQYF